The 4 T cell receptor beta chains given below trace back to one sample, sequenced in a study of shared clonotypes between healthy human individuals. The protocol was immunoSEQ multiplex PCR, while the TCRdb copy is restricted to in-frame clones and leaves out a portion. The sample carries about 680,000 clones, around 78% recorded once. The specimen sequenced was memory CD4+ T cells sorted from blood. The subset was: CD45RA-negative fraction. Every receptor here comes from a woman younger than 45 in good health.

This clone was recorded once. The chain links TRBV19 to TRBJ1-1, with D unresolved. Trimming pared 0 bases from V and 0 bases from J, leaving 14 bases between. Looked up from germline, CDR1 is LNHDA and CDR2 is SQIVND (reference sequence). This CDR3 spans 17 amino acids. DNA of the CDR3: TGTGCCAGTAGTATAGAAGGCAGCCTGGTCGTGAACACTGAAGCTTTCTTT. Translation: CASSIEGSLVVNTEAFF.

The chain employs TRBV30 and TRBJ2-7, with D maybe TRBD2 (6 bases). The CDR3 totals 14 residues. V lost 1 base to trimming and J lost 3 bases, with 13 bases between them. The V gene's germline CDR1 is GTSNPN and CDR2 SVGIG (reference sequence). CDR3 protein: CAWSAPAGNYEQYF. CDR3 nucleotide sequence: TGTGCCTGGAGTGCCCCGGCGGGGAACTACGAGCAGTACTTC.

The rearrangement joins TRBV5-1 to TRBJ2-5, with a possible D match to TRBD1 (6 bases). Germline V gives CDR1 SGHRS, CDR2 YFSETQ. The CDR3 is 14 amino acids. V was shortened by 1 base and J by 4 bases, with 11 bases between the two germline ends. As DNA, the CDR3 is TGCGCCAGCAGCTTGTTACGAGGGGGAGAGACCCAGTACTTC. It specifies CASSLLRGGETQYF.

The chain links TRBV2 to TRBJ2-1, with 12 bases identical to TRBD2. Germline V gene sequence: CDR1 SNHLY, CDR2 FYNNEI. This CDR3 spans 16 amino acids. V shed 8 bases, J shed 9 bases, and the junction held 14 bases outside the gene matches. This CDR3 is CASLPMIASGRVEQFF. CDR3 DNA sequence: TGTGCCAGCCTCCCAATGATAGCTAGCGGGAGGGTTGAGCAGTTCTTC. The full variable domain, completed using reference TRBV2 and TRBJ2-1, is EPEVTQTPSHQVTQMGQEVILRCVPISNHLYFYWYRQILGQKVEFLVSFYNNEISEKSEIFDDQFSVERPDGSNFTLKIRSTKLEDSAMYFCASLPMIASGRVEQFFGPGTRLTVL.